The rows below give T cell receptor beta chains drawn from one sample of a study of blood T cell repertoires in COVID-19. Produced via immunoSEQ multiplex PCR; TCRdb's table is partial and in-frame only. The sample lists tens of thousands of clones, around 80% seen once, with roughly 2.5% in the top ten. Source material: peripheral blood. These receptors were obtained from a man of 80 years or more with active or convalescent COVID-19. The CDR3 runs from the conserved cysteine through the conserved F or W. Each record gives: V gene, D gene, clone size, J gene, CDR3 protein, CDR3 DNA. The D gene is left open where the match is weak. Rows give clone size only sometimes, using once, few, many, or a class for an expanded clone.

V gene: TRBV24-1; D gene: NA; clone size: NA; J gene: TRBJ2-7; CDR3 protein: CATLDSSGDSRTYEQYF; CDR3 DNA: TGTGCCACCCTAGACAGTTCGGGGGACAGCAGAACCTACGAGCAGTACTTC
V gene: TRBV19; D gene: NA; clone size: NA; J gene: TRBJ2-2; CDR3 protein: CASRRRAYTGELFF; CDR3 DNA: TGTGCCAGTAGGAGGAGGGCCTACACCGGGGAGCTGTTTTTT
V gene: TRBV29-1; D gene: NA; clone size: NA; J gene: TRBJ2-3; CDR3 protein: CSVEAGARDTQYF; CDR3 DNA: TGCAGCGTTGAAGCCGGAGCCAGAGATACGCAGTATTTT
V gene: TRBV4-3; D gene: NA; clone size: NA; J gene: TRBJ2-6; CDR3 protein: CASSHIRRSGANVLTF; CDR3 DNA: TGCGCCAGCAGCCACATCAGGCGTTCTGGGGCCAACGTCCTGACTTTC
V gene: TRBV27; D gene: NA; clone size: NA; J gene: TRBJ2-3; CDR3 protein: CASGSLQRSTDTQYF; CDR3 DNA: TGTGCCAGCGGGAGCTTGCAGCGGTCCACAGATACGCAGTATTTT
V gene: TRBV7-9; D gene: NA; clone size: NA; J gene: TRBJ2-5; CDR3 protein: CASSLGGRETQYF; CDR3 DNA: TGTGCCAGCAGCTTAGGAGGGCGAGAGACCCAGTACTTC
V gene: TRBV14; D gene: TRBD2; clone size: NA; J gene: TRBJ2-5; CDR3 protein: CASSQVFGGSAQETQYF; CDR3 DNA: TGTGCCAGCAGCCAAGTTTTCGGCGGGAGTGCCCAAGAGACCCAGTACTTC
V gene: TRBV11-3; D gene: NA; clone size: NA; J gene: TRBJ2-3; CDR3 protein: CASSLVGGPTDTQYF; CDR3 DNA: TGTGCCAGCAGCTTAGTTGGAGGACCCACAGATACGCAGTATTTT
V gene: TRBV14; D gene: NA; clone size: NA; J gene: TRBJ1-2; CDR3 protein: CASSQARGGYGYTF; CDR3 DNA: TGTGCCAGCAGCCAAGCTAGGGGGGGGTATGGCTACACCTTC
V gene: TRBV29-1; D gene: TRBD1; clone size: few; J gene: TRBJ1-1; CDR3 protein: CSVRQGAIAEAFF; CDR3 DNA: TGCAGCGTTCGACAGGGGGCTATCGCTGAAGCTTTCTTT
V gene: TRBV30; D gene: TRBD1; clone size: NA; J gene: TRBJ1-5; CDR3 protein: CAWEPGQGLYSNQPQHF; CDR3 DNA: TGTGCCTGGGAACCGGGACAGGGTCTCTATAGCAATCAGCCCCAGCATTTT
V gene: TRBV27; D gene: TRBD2; clone size: NA; J gene: TRBJ2-3; CDR3 protein: CASSSSGSRLLNTQYF; CDR3 DNA: TGTGCCAGCAGTTCTAGCGGGAGTCGCCTTTTGAATACGCAGTATTTT
V gene: TRBV28; D gene: TRBD1; clone size: NA; J gene: TRBJ2-2; CDR3 protein: CASSLYRGPGELFF; CDR3 DNA: TGTGCCAGCAGTTTGTACAGGGGCCCCGGGGAGCTGTTTTTT
V gene: TRBV4-2; D gene: TRBD2; clone size: NA; J gene: TRBJ2-1; CDR3 protein: CASSHPQGTSPYNEQFF; CDR3 DNA: TGTGCCAGCAGCCACCCCCAGGGGACTAGTCCCTACAATGAGCAGTTCTTC
V gene: TRBV19; D gene: TRBD1; clone size: NA; J gene: TRBJ1-2; CDR3 protein: CASSGSGTGDGYTF; CDR3 DNA: TGTGCCAGTAGTGGCTCCGGGACAGGGGATGGCTACACCTTC
V gene: TRBV6-5; D gene: NA; clone size: NA; J gene: TRBJ1-3; CDR3 protein: CASSPLSSGNTIYF; CDR3 DNA: TGTGCCAGCAGTCCACTAAGCTCTGGAAACACCATATATTTT
V gene: TRBV20-1; D gene: NA; clone size: few; J gene: TRBJ2-1; CDR3 protein: CSASWRDLYNEQFF; CDR3 DNA: TGCAGTGCTAGTTGGCGGGACCTCTACAATGAGCAGTTCTTC
V gene: TRBV5-4; D gene: TRBD1; clone size: NA; J gene: TRBJ1-1; CDR3 protein: CASSSRQGTEAFF; CDR3 DNA: TGTGCCAGCAGCTCGAGACAGGGAACTGAAGCTTTCTTT
V gene: TRBV30; D gene: NA; clone size: NA; J gene: TRBJ1-4; CDR3 protein: CAWSVTPGPREKLFF; CDR3 DNA: TGTGCCTGGAGTGTAACCCCAGGGCCTCGGGAAAAACTGTTTTTT
V gene: TRBV28; D gene: NA; clone size: NA; J gene: TRBJ2-2; CDR3 protein: CASRQANTGELFF; CDR3 DNA: TGTGCCAGCAGACAAGCGAACACCGGGGAGCTGTTTTTT
V gene: TRBV7-2; D gene: TRBD1; clone size: NA; J gene: TRBJ2-1; CDR3 protein: CASTLTGDEQFF; CDR3 DNA: TGTGCCAGCACCTTGACAGGGGATGAGCAGTTCTTC
V gene: TRBV19; D gene: TRBD2; clone size: NA; J gene: TRBJ2-3; CDR3 protein: CASSIEGGGPLTQYF; CDR3 DNA: TGTGCCAGTAGTATTGAAGGCGGGGGGCCCCTTACGCAGTATTTT
V gene: TRBV2; D gene: NA; clone size: NA; J gene: TRBJ2-7; CDR3 protein: CASSGSGAYEQYF; CDR3 DNA: TGTGCCAGCAGTGGTTCAGGGGCCTACGAGCAGTACTTC